The present T cell receptor beta chain was sequenced within a study of shared clonotypes between healthy human individuals. Assay used: immunoSEQ multiplex PCR; TCRdb lists only in-frame clones, some missing. Of 1,400,000 or so clones listed, roughly 98.5% are singletons. Trimming removed 8 bases from V and 0 bases from J, with 13 bases in between. The germline V gene has CDR1 WSHSY and CDR2 SAAADI. The CDR3 contains 14 residues. The sequenced material came from naive CD4+ T cells sorted from blood. Subset here: CD45RA+ positively selected. The V and J genes are TRBV10-2 and TRBJ1-1; D is ambiguous. The source of this sequence is a man aged 25 to 45 in good health. CDR3 nucleotide sequence: TGCGCCAGCTCCCACGACAACTTGAACACTGAAGCTTTCTTT. This encodes CASSHDNLNTEAFF.